The 10 T cell receptor beta chains presented below share a single source sample, sequenced in a study of T-cell reconstitution after alpha-beta-depleted transplantation in children. Preparing the TCRbeta library involved the use of unique molecular identifiers. From the PCR reads, TCRdb called clonotypes with MiXCR, one entry per CDR3 protein. This sample has some 240,000 distinct CDR3 sequences, with more than 10% found just once. The sequences come from PBMCs from the stem cell graft donor, collected from the stem cell graft. Receptor source: a human donor who donated a stem cell graft to a child with acute lymphoblastic leukemia.

This clonotype was detected a few times. The chain recombines TRBV4-3 with TRBJ2-1; 8 nucleotides align to TRBD1. Germline CDR1 reads LGHNA; CDR2 reads YSLEER. Trimming took 4 bases from V and 9 from J; bases not matched to a gene: 8. The CDR3 runs to 14 residues. The CDR3 loop reads CASSLRTGLGEQFF. The CDR3 bases are TGCGCCAGCAGCCTCCGGACAGGGCTCGGTGAGCAGTTCTTC.

V and J are TRBV6-2 or TRBV6-3 and TRBJ2-5, with 10 bases fitting TRBD1. CDR1 is MNHEY, CDR2 SVGEGT, per germline. This CDR3 has 15 residues. The ends lost 9 bases at V and 5 bases at J; junction bases unmatched: 12. The CDR3 reads CASKNSGQGMETQYF. The CDR3 region has the DNA TGTGCCAGTAAAAACTCGGGACAGGGGATGGAGACCCAGTACTTC.

This clonotype was counted many times. The rearrangement uses TRBV24-1 and TRBJ2-1; 11 bases align to TRBD1. Germline V gene data show CDR1 as KGHDR and CDR2 as SFDVKD. Trimming at V came to 8 bases and at J to 8 bases, leaving 10 bases not matched to a gene. The CDR3 totals 15 residues. CDR3 in DNA: TGTGCCACCACCCCCGGGACAGGGGGATCGTATGAGCAGTTCTTC. Amino acid sequence: CATTPGTGGSYEQFF.

About this clonotype itself: A much more abundant neighbour one base away suggests this may be a read error. V usage is TRBV5-1 and J usage is TRBJ2-7; D ambiguous. V was clipped by 2 bases and J by 2 bases, with 8 bases between them. Germline V CDR1 and CDR2: SGHRS, YFSETQ. CDR3 length equals 13 residues. The chain's CDR3 is CASSLSTPYEQYF. The DNA of the CDR3 is TGCGCCAGCAGCTTAAGTACCCCCTACGAGCAGTACTTC.

As regards this clonotype: Being one base from a much bigger clone, this may be a read error. V is TRBV5-1 and J is TRBJ1-1; D remains unclear. This CDR3 spans 14 amino acids. Germline V gene lookup returns CDR1 SGHRS and CDR2 YFSETQ. CDR3 protein: CASSLEAEGAEALF. The DNA for the CDR3 is TGCGCCAGCAGCTTGGAGGCAGAGGGTGCTGAAGCTTTGTTT.

This clonotype was seen only a few times. CDR3 protein: CASSLVVTEATGELFF. The DNA of the CDR3 is TGTGCCAGCAGCTTAGTGGTAACAGAAGCCACCGGGGAGCTGTTTTTT. The rearrangement uses TRBV7-2 and TRBJ2-2; D remains ambiguous. Trimming took 1 base from V and 4 from J, leaving 13 bases between them. From germline, CDR1 is SGHTA and CDR2 FQGNSA. This CDR3 has 16 residues.

This clonotype was seen many times. V usage is TRBV6-5 and J usage is TRBJ1-1; maybe TRBD1 (5 bases). V was trimmed by 1 base and J by 7 bases, leaving 16 bases between them. The CDR3 has 15 amino acids. In germline, CDR1 is MNHEY, CDR2 SVGAGI. In DNA, the CDR3 is TGTGCCAGCAGTTACTATTCCACTGAGGGGCGTGAAGCTTTCTTT. Amino acid sequence: CASSYYSTEGREAFF.

The genes are TRBV30 and TRBJ2-7, with TRBD2 matching over 10 bases. In germline, CDR1 is GTSNPN, CDR2 SVGIG (reference sequence). Trimming cost V 4 bases and J 2 bases; bases outside gene matches: 8. The CDR3 totals 15 residues. CDR3 bases: TGTGCCTGGATAATCCAGCGGGAGGGCCCCTACGAGCAGTACTTC. Its translation is CAWIIQREGPYEQYF. Full variable domain (remainder filled in from reference TRBV30 and TRBJ2-7): SQTIHQWPATLVQPVGSPLSLECTVEGTSNPNLYWYRQAAGRGLQLLFYSVGIGQISSEVPQNLSASRPQDRQFILSSKKLLLSDSGFYLCAWIIQREGPYEQYFGPGTRLTVT.

Remarks on this clonotype: A single base separates this from a much larger clone, so it may be a read error. The V gene is TRBV20-1, the J gene TRBJ2-7; 8 positions agree with TRBD1. Germline V gene data show CDR1 as DFQATT and CDR2 as SNEGSKA (reference sequence). The V and J ends lost 6 bases and 1 base, in that order; junction bases with no gene match: 8. This CDR3 contains 14 residues. This chain's CDR3 is CSAVRQGSSYEQYF. The CDR3 DNA sequence: TGCAGTGCCGTCCGACAGGGGTCGTCCTACGAGCAGTACTTC.

The V gene is TRBV18, the J gene TRBJ1-4; 7 bases match TRBD1. Looked up from germline, CDR1 is KGHSH and CDR2 is LQKENI. This CDR3 spans 15 amino acids. V trimming: 5 bases; J trimming: 7 bases; junction bases outside the gene matches: 10. This CDR3 reads CASSADRVHGEKLFF. The CDR3 DNA sequence: TGTGCCAGCTCAGCCGACAGGGTTCATGGTGAAAAACTGTTTTTT.